One sample yielded the 22 T cell receptor beta chains listed below, sequenced in a study of radiotherapy plus CTLA-4 blockade in lung cancer. Sequencing was performed with immunoSEQ multiplex PCR; in TCRdb, only in-frame clones are kept and a portion is missing. Among tens of thousands of clones listed, less than 80% were seen once. Source: peripheral blood, taken from a patient treated with radiotherapy plus ipilimumab. The receptor source for this set is a human donor with non-small cell lung cancer who had a complete response to radiotherapy plus ipilimumab.

This clone was detected only a few times. The chain uses TRBV4-1 and TRBJ2-2; D unclear. The germline V and J ends were trimmed by 4 bases and 3 bases, with 6 bases remaining between them. This CDR3 contains 13 residues. Germline V gives CDR1 MGHRA, CDR2 YSYEKL. CDR3 nucleotide sequence: TGCGCCAGCAGCCCCCCATACACCGGGGAGCTGTTTTTT. It yields the protein CASSPPYTGELFF.

This clone has only a few counts. In nucleotides, the CDR3 is TGTGCCAGCAGCTTACAGGTTAACTATGGCTACACCTTC. Protein sequence: CASSLQVNYGYTF. The rearrangement uses TRBV7-9 and TRBJ1-2; no clear D gene. Trimming removed 2 bases at V and 1 base at J, with 5 bases between. Germline values: CDR1 SEHNR, CDR2 FQNEAQ (reference sequence). CDR3 size: 13 residues.

J is TRBJ1-2 and V is TRBV30; D call uncertain. The CDR3 has 13 residues. Trimming took off 2 bases at V and 8 bases at J, with 15 bases between the two ends. Germline lookup yields CDR1 GTSNPN and CDR2 SVGIG (reference sequence). The chain's CDR3 is CAWSPSGVEGYTF. The CDR3 nucleotides read TGTGCCTGGAGTCCCTCTGGAGTAGAAGGCTACACCTTC.

The chain is built from TRBV7-9 and TRBJ1-5; TRBD1 is a possible D gene (6 bases). V was pared by 4 bases and J by 0 bases, with 10 bases between. The germline CDR1 and CDR2 sequences are SEHNR and FQNEAQ (reference sequence). This CDR3 comprises 15 residues. Here the CDR3 DNA reads TGTGCCAGCAGCTCGACAGGAAATAGCAATCAGCCCCAGCATTTT. Translated, it gives CASSSTGNSNQPQHF.

The CDR3 DNA reads TGTGCCAGCAGCCACCGACAGGGGGTAGGTGGCACTGAAGCTTTCTTT. Its translation is CASSHRQGVGGTEAFF. The chain carries TRBV9 and TRBJ1-1; 9 bases agree with TRBD1. Germline V gene data show CDR1 as SGDLS and CDR2 as YYNGEE. With V trimmed by 4 bases and J by 4 bases, 11 bases remained unmatched. The CDR3 is 16 residues long.

The chain uses TRBV12-5 and TRBJ2-5, with 7 positions matching TRBD1. The CDR3 covers 15 residues. Trimming cost V 5 bases and J 0 bases; bases outside gene matches: 6. Germline V CDR1 and CDR2: LGHNT, FRNRAP. This CDR3 is CASGAGGPYQETQYF. The CDR3 bases are TGTGCTAGTGGTGCAGGGGGACCGTACCAAGAGACCCAGTACTTC.

The V and J genes are TRBV4-1 and TRBJ1-2, with D unresolved. The CDR3 runs 13 residues. Germline loops: CDR1 MGHRA, CDR2 YSYEKL. Trimming took 5 bases from V and 7 from J, leaving 14 bases between them. The CDR3 DNA is TGCGCCAGCAGCAAGACCCCCCTTGGTGGCTACACCTTC. It encodes CASSKTPLGGYTF.

This CDR3 is CASSAHATKHTDTQYF. CDR3 nucleotides: TGTGCCAGCAGTGCCCATGCAACGAAGCACACAGATACGCAGTATTTT. This chain connects TRBV6-1 to TRBJ2-3; D remains unclear. Germline CDR1 is MNHNS and CDR2 is SASEGT. This CDR3 has 16 amino acids. Trimming took 4 bases from V and 2 from J, leaving 16 bases between them.

The chain recombines TRBV14 with TRBJ2-2; D is perhaps TRBD1 (6 bases). Germline values: CDR1 SGHDN, CDR2 FVKESK. This CDR3 region has 15 residues. The V end lost 7 bases, the J end lost 7 bases, and 19 bases lay between the germline ends. The CDR3: CASKRAGTTNGELFF. Written as DNA, the CDR3 is TGTGCCAGCAAAAGAGCCGGGACAACCAACGGGGAGCTGTTTTTT.

This clone was found a few times. V is TRBV25-1 and J is TRBJ1-3; 10 bases are a match to TRBD1. J gave up 4 bases and V 4 bases, and 7 bases lay outside the gene matches. There are 16 residues in the CDR3. Germline assignment: CDR1 MGHDK and CDR2 SYGVNS. CDR3 coding DNA: TGTGCCAGCAGTGGGCGACAGGGGGCAGGGGGAAACACCATATATTTT. This sequence encodes CASSGRQGAGGNTIYF.

This chain joins TRBV6-1 and TRBJ1-2; D is unclear. V was trimmed by 1 base and J by 8 bases, leaving 5 bases between them. The CDR3 has 11 amino acids. The germline V gene encodes CDR1 MNHNS and CDR2 SASEGT. The CDR3 sequence: CASSEVGGYTF. For the CDR3, the DNA is TGTGCCAGCAGTGAAGTTGGGGGCTACACCTTC.

The V gene is TRBV2, the J gene TRBJ2-3; D tentatively fits TRBD1 or TRBD2 (5 bases each). The CDR3 length is 14 residues. The V gene's germline CDR1 is SNHLY and CDR2 FYNNEI. V lost 7 bases, J lost 2 bases, and 13 bases lay in between. CDR3 in DNA: TGTGCCAGCAAACAGGAGGAAAACACAGATACGCAGTATTTT. It specifies CASKQEENTDTQYF.

This chain links TRBV20-1 with TRBJ2-7; TRBD2 agrees at 8 bases. Germline trimming cut 6 bases from V and 12 bases from J; bases unmatched to any gene: 10. Germline CDR1 and CDR2: DFQATT and SNEGSKA (reference sequence). CDR3 length: 11 residues. The CDR3 DNA reads as TGCAGTGCGCCTGCTAGCGGGTGTCTGTACTTC. It yields the protein CSAPASGCLYF.

Only a few counts were recorded for this clone. The chain carries TRBV18 and TRBJ2-5; the D is unclear. The germline CDR1 and CDR2 sequences are KGHSH and LQKENI. The CDR3 length is 11 residues. V was cut by 3 bases and J by 6 bases, with 5 bases left in between. The CDR3 DNA reads TGTGCCAGCTCACCCAGCAAGACCCAGTACTTC. Its protein is CASSPSKTQYF. The entire variable domain, with the rest obtained from reference TRBV18 and TRBJ2-5, is as follows: NAGVMQNPRHLVRRRGQEARLRCSPMKGHSHVYWYRQLPEEGLKFMVYLQKENIIDESGMPKERFSAEFPKEGPSILRIQQVVRGDSAAYFCASSPSKTQYFGPGTRLLVL.

The rearrangement links TRBV4-1 to TRBJ2-1; no clear D. V was shortened by 0 bases and J by 0 bases, with 9 bases between the two germline ends. Germline loops: CDR1 MGHRA, CDR2 YSYEKL. The CDR3 contains 16 residues. Written as DNA, the CDR3 is TGCGCCAGCAGCCAAGATCCCTCGAGCTCCTACAATGAGCAGTTCTTC. Translated: CASSQDPSSSYNEQFF.

The rearrangement joins TRBV18 to TRBJ2-5; 9 bases match TRBD2. This CDR3 contains 15 residues. The trim removed 4 bases at V and 3 bases at J, leaving 6 bases unmatched. Germline CDR1 reads KGHSH; CDR2 reads LQKENI. CDR3 loop: CASSRVSGGEETQYF. The CDR3 DNA follows: TGTGCCAGCTCACGGGTTAGCGGGGGAGAAGAGACCCAGTACTTC.

V gene TRBV9 combines with J gene TRBJ2-3; no firm D call. V gave up 0 bases and J gave up 1 base, with 9 bases separating them. This CDR3 comprises 15 residues. From germline, CDR1 is SGDLS and CDR2 YYNGEE. The CDR3 protein is CASSVAASGTDTQYF. CDR3 bases: TGTGCCAGCAGCGTAGCGGCTAGTGGCACAGATACGCAGTATTTT.

V is TRBV7-9 and J is TRBJ1-2, with 11 bases matching TRBD1. Trimming at V came to 5 bases and at J to 7 bases, leaving 9 bases not matched to a gene. The CDR3 runs 15 residues. Germline CDR1 SEHNR, CDR2 FQNEAQ (reference sequence). The CDR3 region is CASSRWTGGWAGYTF. The DNA of the CDR3 is TGTGCCAGCAGCCGCTGGACAGGGGGCTGGGCTGGCTACACCTTC.

This clone was detected only once. The rearrangement joins TRBV11-2 to TRBJ2-7, with D possibly called TRBD1 or TRBD2 (5 bases each). CDR1 and CDR2 (germline): SGHAT, FQNNGV. V lost 4 bases to trimming and J lost 2 bases, with 12 bases between them. The CDR3 is 14 amino acids. The CDR3 region has the DNA TGTGCCAGCAGCTCTCGGGACGGAGCCTACGAGCAGTACTTC. Translating gives CASSSRDGAYEQYF.

The V gene is TRBV5-1, the J gene TRBJ2-1; 7 bases fit TRBD1. This CDR3 has 17 amino acids. V shed 4 bases and J 0 bases; nucleotides not matched to a gene: 10. Looked up from germline, CDR1 is SGHRS and CDR2 is YFSETQ. In DNA, the CDR3 is TGCGCCAGCAGCCCACTCGGACAGGCCCTCTCCTACAATGAGCAGTTCTTC. Translated, it gives CASSPLGQALSYNEQFF. Full variable domain (remainder filled in from reference TRBV5-1 and TRBJ2-1): KAGVTQTPRYLIKTRGQQVTLSCSPISGHRSVSWYQQTPGQGLQFLFEYFSETQRNKGNFPGRFSGRQFSNSRSEMNVSTLELGDSALYLCASSPLGQALSYNEQFFGPGTRLTVL.

The chain uses TRBV12-5 and TRBJ1-5; D gene ambiguous. The V and J ends lost 1 base and 4 bases respectively, with 5 bases between them. The CDR3 totals 13 residues. CDR1 is LGHNT, CDR2 FRNRAP, per germline. CDR3 loop: CASGLERNQPQHF. CDR3 nucleotide sequence: TGTGCTAGTGGTTTGGAGCGGAATCAGCCCCAGCATTTT.

This chain uses TRBV9 with TRBJ1-5, with a possible D match to TRBD1 (5 bases). There are 15 residues in the CDR3. V was shortened by 0 bases and J by 3 bases, with 10 bases between the two germline ends. CDR1 is SGDLS and CDR2 is YYNGEE in the germline V gene. The CDR3 DNA reads TGTGCCAGCAGCGTAGGGTCGGGGACCAATCAGCCCCAGCATTTT. Translated: CASSVGSGTNQPQHF.